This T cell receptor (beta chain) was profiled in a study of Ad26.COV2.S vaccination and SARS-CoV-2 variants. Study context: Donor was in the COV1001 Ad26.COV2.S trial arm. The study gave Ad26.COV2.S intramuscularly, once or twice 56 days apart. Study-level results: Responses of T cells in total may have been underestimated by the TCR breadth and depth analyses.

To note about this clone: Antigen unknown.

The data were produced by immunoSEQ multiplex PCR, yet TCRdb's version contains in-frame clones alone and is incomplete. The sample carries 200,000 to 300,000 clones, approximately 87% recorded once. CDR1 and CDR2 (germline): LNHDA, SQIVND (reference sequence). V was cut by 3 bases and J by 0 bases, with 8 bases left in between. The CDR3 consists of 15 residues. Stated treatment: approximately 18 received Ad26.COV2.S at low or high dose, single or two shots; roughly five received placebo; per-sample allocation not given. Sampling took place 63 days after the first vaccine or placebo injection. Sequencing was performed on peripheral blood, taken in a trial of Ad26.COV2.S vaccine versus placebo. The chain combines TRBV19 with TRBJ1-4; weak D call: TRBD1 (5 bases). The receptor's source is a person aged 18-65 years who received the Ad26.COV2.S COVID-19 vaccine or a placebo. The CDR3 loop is CASSIQGATNEKLFF. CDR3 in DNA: TGTGCCAGTAGTATTCAGGGAGCAACTAATGAAAAACTGTTTTTT.